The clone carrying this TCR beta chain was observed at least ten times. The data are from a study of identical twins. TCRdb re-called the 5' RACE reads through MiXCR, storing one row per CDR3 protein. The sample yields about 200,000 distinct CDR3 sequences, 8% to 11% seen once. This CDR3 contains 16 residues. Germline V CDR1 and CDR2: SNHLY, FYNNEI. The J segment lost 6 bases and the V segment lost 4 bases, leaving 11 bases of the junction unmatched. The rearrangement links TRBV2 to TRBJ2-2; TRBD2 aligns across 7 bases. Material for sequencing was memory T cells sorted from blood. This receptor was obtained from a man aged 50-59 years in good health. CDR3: CASSVLGGSGSGELFF. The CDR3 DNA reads TGTGCCAGCAGTGTTTTGGGCGGGAGTGGCTCCGGGGAGCTGTTTTTT. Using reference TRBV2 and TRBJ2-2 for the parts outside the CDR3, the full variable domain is EPEVTQTPSHQVTQMGQEVILRCVPISNHLYFYWYRQILGQKVEFLVSFYNNEISEKSEIFDDQFSVERPDGSNFTLKIRSTKLEDSAMYFCASSVLGGSGSGELFFGEGSRLTVL.